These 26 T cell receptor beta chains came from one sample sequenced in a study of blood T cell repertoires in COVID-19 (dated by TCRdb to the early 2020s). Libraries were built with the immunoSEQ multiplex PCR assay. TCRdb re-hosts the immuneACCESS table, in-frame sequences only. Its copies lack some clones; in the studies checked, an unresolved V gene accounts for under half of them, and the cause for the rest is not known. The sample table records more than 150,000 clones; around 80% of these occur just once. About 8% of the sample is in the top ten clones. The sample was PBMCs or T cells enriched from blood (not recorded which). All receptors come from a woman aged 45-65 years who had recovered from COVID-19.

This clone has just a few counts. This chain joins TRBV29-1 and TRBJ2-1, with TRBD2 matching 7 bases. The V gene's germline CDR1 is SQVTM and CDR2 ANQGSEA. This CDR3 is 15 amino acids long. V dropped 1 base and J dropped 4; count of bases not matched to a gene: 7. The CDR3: CSVEGERGVYNEQFF. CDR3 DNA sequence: TGCAGCGTTGAAGGGGAGCGGGGCGTTTACAATGAGCAGTTCTTC.

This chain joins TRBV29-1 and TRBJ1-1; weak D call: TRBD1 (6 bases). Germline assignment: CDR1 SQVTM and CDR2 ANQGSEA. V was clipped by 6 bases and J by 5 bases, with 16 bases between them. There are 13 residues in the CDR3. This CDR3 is CSVPPGQGTEAFF. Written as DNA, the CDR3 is TGCAGCGTGCCACCGGGACAAGGGACTGAAGCTTTCTTT.

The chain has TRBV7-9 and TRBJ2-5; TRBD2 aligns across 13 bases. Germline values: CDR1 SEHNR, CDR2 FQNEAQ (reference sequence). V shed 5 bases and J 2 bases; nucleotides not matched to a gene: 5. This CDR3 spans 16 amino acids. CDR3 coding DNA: TGTGCCAGCAGCCGGGGGACTAGCGGGATTCAAGAGACCCAGTACTTC. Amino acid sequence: CASSRGTSGIQETQYF.

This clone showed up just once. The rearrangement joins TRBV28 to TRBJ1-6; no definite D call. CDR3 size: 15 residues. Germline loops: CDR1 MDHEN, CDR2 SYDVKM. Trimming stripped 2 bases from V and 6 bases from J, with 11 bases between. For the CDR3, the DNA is TGTGCCAGCAGTTTACAGAGTACGGGTAATTCACCCCTCCACTTT. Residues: CASSLQSTGNSPLHF.

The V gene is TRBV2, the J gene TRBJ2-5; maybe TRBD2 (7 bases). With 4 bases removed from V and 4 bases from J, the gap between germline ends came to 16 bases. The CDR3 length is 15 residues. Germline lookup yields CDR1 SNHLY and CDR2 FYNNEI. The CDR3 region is CASSARGAGSETQYF. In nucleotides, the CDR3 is TGTGCCAGCAGTGCACGGGGGGCCGGCTCAGAGACCCAGTACTTC.

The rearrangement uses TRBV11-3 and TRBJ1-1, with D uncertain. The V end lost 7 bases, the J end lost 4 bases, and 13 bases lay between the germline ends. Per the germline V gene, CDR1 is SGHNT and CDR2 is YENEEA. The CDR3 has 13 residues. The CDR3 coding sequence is TGTGCCAGCACCCCATCGTCGAGCACTGAAGCTTTCTTT. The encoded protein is CASTPSSSTEAFF.

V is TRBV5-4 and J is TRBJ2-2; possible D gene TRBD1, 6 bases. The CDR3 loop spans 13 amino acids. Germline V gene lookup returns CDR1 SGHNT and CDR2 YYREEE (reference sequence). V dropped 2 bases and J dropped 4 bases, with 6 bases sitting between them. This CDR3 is CASSLQGTGELFF. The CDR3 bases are TGTGCCAGCAGCTTACAGGGCACCGGGGAGCTGTTTTTT.

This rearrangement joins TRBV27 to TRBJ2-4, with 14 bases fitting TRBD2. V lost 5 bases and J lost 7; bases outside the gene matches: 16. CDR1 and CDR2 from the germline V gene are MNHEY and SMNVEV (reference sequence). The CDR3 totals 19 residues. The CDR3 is CASSPTGLAGVGGRNIQYF. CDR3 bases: TGTGCCAGCAGTCCTACGGGACTAGCGGGAGTGGGCGGGCGGAACATTCAGTACTTC.

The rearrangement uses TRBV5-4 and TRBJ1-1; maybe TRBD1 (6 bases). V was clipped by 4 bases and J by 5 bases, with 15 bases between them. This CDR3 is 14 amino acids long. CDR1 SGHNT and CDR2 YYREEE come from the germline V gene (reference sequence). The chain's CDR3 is CASSQQGQLTEAFF. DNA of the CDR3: TGTGCCAGCAGCCAACAGGGACAACTTACTGAAGCTTTCTTT.

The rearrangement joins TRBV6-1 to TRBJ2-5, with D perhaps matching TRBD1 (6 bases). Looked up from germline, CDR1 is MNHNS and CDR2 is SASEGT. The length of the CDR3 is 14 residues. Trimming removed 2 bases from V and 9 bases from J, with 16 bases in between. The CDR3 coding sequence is TGTGCCAGCAGTGAACAAACAGGGTCGACGGCCCAGTACTTC. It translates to CASSEQTGSTAQYF.

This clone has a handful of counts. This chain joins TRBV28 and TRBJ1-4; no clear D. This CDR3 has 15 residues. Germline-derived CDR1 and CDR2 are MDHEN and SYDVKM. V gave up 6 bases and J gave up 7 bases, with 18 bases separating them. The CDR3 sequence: CASSKAGLSGEKLFF. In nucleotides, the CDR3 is TGTGCCAGCAGCAAAGCCGGACTATCGGGTGAAAAACTGTTTTTT.

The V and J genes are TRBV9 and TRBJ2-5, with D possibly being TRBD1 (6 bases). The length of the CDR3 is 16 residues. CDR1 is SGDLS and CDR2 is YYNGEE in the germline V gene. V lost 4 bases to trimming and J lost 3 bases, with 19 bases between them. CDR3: CASSPSGGTGKETQYF. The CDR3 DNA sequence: TGTGCCAGCAGCCCCTCTGGGGGCACAGGAAAAGAGACCCAGTACTTC.

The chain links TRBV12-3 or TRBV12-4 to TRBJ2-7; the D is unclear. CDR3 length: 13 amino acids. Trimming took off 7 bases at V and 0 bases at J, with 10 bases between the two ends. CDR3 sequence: CASTIYSSYEQYF. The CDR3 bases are TGTGCCAGCACAATCTACAGCTCCTACGAGCAGTACTTC.

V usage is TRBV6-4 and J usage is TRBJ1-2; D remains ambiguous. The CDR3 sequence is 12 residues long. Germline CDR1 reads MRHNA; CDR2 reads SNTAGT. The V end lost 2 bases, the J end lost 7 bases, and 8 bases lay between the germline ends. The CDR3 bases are TGTGCCAGCAGTGACCTCTCGGGTGGCTACACCTTC. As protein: CASSDLSGGYTF.

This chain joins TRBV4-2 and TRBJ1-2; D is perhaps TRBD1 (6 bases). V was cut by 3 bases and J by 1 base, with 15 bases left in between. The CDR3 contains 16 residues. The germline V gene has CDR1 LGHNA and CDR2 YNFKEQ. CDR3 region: CASSQRGTVFNYGYTF. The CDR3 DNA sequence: TGTGCCAGCAGCCAGAGGGGGACGGTTTTTAACTATGGCTACACCTTC.

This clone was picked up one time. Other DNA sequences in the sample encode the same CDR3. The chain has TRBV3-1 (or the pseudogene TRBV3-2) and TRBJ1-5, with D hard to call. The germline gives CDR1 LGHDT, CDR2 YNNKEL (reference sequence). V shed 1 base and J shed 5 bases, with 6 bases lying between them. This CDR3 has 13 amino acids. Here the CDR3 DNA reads TGTGCCAGCAGCCAAGGCGGGGATCAGCCCCAGCATTTT. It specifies CASSQGGDQPQHF.

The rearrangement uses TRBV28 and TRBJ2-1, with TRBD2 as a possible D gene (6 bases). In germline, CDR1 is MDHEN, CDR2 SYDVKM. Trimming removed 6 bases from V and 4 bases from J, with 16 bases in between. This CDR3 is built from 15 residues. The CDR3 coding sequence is TGTGCCAGCAGGGGGAGCGGCGGGGATTACAATGAGCAGTTCTTC. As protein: CASRGSGGDYNEQFF.

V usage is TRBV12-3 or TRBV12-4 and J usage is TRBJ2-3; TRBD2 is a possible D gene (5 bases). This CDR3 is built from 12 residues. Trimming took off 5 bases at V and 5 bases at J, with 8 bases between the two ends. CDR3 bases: TGTGCCAGCAGTCCAGGACTAGATACGCAGTATTTT. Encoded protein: CASSPGLDTQYF.

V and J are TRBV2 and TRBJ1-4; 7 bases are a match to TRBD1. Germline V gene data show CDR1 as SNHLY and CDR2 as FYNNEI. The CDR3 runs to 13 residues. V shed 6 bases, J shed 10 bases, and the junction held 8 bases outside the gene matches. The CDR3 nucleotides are TGTGCCAGCAGGACAGGGTTTTCTGGAAAACTGTTTTTT. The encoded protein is CASRTGFSGKLFF.

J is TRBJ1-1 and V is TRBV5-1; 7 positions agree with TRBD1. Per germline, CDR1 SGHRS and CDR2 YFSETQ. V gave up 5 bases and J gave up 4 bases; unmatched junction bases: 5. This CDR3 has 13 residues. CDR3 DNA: TGCGCCAGCAGATATTCAGGGGGCACTGAAGCTTTCTTT. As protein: CASRYSGGTEAFF.

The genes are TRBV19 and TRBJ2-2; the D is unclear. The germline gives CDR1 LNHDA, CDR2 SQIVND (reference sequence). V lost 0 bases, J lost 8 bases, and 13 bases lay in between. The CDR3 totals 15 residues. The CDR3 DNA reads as TGTGCCAGTAGTATAGATAGGCCTAACGGGGGGGAGCTGTTTTTT. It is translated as CASSIDRPNGGELFF.

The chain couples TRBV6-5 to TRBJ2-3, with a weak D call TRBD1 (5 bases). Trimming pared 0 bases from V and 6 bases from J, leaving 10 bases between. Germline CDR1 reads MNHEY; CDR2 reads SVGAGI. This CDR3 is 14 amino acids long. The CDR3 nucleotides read TGTGCCAGCAGTTACTCGAAGGGGCGGGATACGCAGTATTTT. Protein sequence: CASSYSKGRDTQYF.

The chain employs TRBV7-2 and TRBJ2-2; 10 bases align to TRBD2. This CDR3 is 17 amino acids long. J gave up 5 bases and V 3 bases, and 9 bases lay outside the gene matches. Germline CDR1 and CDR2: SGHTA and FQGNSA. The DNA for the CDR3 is TGTGCCAGCAGCTTCCGTCTAGCGGGGGCGGGAACCGGGGAGCTGTTTTTT. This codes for CASSFRLAGAGTGELFF.

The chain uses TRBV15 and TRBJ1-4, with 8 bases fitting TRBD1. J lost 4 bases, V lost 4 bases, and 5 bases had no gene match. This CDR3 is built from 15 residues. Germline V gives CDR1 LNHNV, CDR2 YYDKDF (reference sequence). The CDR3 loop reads CATSIDRGFNEKLFF. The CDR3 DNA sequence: TGTGCCACCAGCATTGACAGGGGCTTTAATGAAAAACTGTTTTTT. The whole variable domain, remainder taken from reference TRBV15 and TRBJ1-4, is DAMVIQNPRYQVTQFGKPVTLSCSQTLNHNVMYWYQQKSSQAPKLLFHYYDKDFNNEADTPDNFQSRRPNTSFCFLDIRSPGLGDTAMYLCATSIDRGFNEKLFFGSGTQLSVL.

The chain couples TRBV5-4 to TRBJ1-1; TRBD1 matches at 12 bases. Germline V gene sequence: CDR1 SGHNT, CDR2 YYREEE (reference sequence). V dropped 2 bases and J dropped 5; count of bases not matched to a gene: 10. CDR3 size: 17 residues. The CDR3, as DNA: TGTGCCAGCAGCTTACCGGGACAGGGGGCGATCACGACTGAAGCTTTCTTT. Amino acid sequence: CASSLPGQGAITTEAFF.

CDR3 loop: CASSAGVQGNHGYTF. CDR3 bases: TGTGCCAGCAGTGCCGGAGTACAGGGAAACCATGGCTACACCTTC. This rearrangement joins TRBV28 to TRBJ1-2; D is possibly TRBD1 (6 bases). The germline gives CDR1 MDHEN, CDR2 SYDVKM. CDR3 length: 15 amino acids. V was shortened by 5 bases and J by 6 bases, with 19 bases between the two germline ends.